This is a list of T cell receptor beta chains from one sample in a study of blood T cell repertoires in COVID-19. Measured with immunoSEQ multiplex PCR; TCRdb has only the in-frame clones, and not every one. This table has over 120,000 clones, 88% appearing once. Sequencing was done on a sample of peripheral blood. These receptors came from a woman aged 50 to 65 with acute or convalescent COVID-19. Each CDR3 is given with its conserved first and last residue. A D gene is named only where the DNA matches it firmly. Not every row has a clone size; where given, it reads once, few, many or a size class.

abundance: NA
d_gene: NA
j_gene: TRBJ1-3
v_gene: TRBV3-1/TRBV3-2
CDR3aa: CASSQTSNSGNTIYF
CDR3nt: TGTGCCAGCAGCCAGACTAGTAACTCTGGAAACACCATATATTTT

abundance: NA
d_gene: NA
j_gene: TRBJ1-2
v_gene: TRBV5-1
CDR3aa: CASSLDRTAAIYGYTF
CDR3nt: TGCGCCAGCAGCTTAGATCGCACAGCCGCTATCTATGGCTACACCTTC

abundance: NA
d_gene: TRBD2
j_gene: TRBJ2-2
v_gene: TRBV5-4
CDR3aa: CASSLDRSGTSITGELFF
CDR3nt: TGTGCCAGCAGCTTGGATCGGTCCGGGACTAGCATAACCGGGGAGCTGTTTTTT

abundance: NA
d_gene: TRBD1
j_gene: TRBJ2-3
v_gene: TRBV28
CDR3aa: CASIQDPGTGPTDTQYF
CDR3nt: TGTGCCAGCATCCAGGACCCCGGGACAGGGCCCACAGATACGCAGTATTTT

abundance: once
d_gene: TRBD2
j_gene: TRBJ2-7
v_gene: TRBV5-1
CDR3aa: CASSPLAGAGYEQYF
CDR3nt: TGCGCCAGCAGCCCATTAGCGGGAGCAGGCTACGAGCAGTACTTC

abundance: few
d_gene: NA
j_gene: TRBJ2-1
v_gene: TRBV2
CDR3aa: CATKERVYNEQFF
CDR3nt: TGTGCCACCAAAGAAAGAGTCTACAATGAGCAGTTCTTC

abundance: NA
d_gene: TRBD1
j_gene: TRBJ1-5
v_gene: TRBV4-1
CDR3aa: CASSPGQGGNQPQHF
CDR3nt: TGCGCCAGCAGCCCAGGACAGGGAGGCAATCAGCCCCAGCATTTT

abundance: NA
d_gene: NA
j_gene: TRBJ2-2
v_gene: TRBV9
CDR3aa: CASSVELGPGELFF
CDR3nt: TGTGCCAGCAGCGTAGAGCTGGGGCCCGGGGAGCTGTTTTTT

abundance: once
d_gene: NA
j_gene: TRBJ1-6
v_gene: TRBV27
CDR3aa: CASSFSKGVNSPLHF
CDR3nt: TGTGCCAGCAGTTTCTCCAAGGGAGTTAATTCACCCCTCCACTTT

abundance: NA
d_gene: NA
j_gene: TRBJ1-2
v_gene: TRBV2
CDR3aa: CASNLGAGYGYTF
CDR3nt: TGTGCCAGCAATCTGGGAGCGGGTTATGGCTACACCTTC

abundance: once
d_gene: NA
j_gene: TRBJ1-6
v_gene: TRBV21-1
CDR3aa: CASLPRRRNSPLHF
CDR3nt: TGTGCCAGCTTGCCCAGGCGTCGGAATTCACCCCTCCACTTT

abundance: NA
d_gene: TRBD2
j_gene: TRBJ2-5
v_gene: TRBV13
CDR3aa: CASSPGLDQETQYF
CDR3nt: TGTGCCAGCAGCCCTGGACTAGACCAAGAGACCCAGTACTTC

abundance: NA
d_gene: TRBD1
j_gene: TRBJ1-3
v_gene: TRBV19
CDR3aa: CASRPGQVNSGNTIYF
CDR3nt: TGTGCCAGTAGGCCAGGACAGGTCAACTCTGGAAACACCATATATTTT

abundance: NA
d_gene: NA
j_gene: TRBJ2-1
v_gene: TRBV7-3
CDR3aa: CASSLTPQDGNEQFF
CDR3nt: TGTGCCAGCAGCTTAACGCCACAGGACGGGAATGAGCAGTTCTTC

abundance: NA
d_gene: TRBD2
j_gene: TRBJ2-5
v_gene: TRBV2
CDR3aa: CASSERTSGGSQYF
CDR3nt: TGTGCCAGCAGTGAAAGGACTAGCGGGGGGAGCCAGTACTTC

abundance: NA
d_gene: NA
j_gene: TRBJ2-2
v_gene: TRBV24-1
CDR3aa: CATSDYSSNTGELFF
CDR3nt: TGTGCCACCAGTGATTATAGTTCGAACACCGGGGAGCTGTTTTTT

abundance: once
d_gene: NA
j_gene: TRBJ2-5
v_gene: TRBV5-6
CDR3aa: CASTGGPETQYF
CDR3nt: TGTGCCAGCACCGGGGGGCCAGAGACCCAGTACTTC

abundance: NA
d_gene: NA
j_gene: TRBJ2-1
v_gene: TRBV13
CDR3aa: CASSLGLSDNEQFF
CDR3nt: TGTGCCAGCAGCTTAGGCCTATCGGACAATGAGCAGTTCTTC

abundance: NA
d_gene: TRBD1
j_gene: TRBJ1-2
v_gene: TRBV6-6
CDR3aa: CASTVTGNYGYTF
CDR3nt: TGTGCCAGCACCGTGACAGGGAACTATGGCTACACCTTC

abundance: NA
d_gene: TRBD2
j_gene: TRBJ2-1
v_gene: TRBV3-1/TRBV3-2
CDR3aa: CASSPAGGRNYNEQFF
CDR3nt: TGTGCCAGCAGCCCCGCGGGCGGGAGGAACTACAATGAGCAGTTCTTC